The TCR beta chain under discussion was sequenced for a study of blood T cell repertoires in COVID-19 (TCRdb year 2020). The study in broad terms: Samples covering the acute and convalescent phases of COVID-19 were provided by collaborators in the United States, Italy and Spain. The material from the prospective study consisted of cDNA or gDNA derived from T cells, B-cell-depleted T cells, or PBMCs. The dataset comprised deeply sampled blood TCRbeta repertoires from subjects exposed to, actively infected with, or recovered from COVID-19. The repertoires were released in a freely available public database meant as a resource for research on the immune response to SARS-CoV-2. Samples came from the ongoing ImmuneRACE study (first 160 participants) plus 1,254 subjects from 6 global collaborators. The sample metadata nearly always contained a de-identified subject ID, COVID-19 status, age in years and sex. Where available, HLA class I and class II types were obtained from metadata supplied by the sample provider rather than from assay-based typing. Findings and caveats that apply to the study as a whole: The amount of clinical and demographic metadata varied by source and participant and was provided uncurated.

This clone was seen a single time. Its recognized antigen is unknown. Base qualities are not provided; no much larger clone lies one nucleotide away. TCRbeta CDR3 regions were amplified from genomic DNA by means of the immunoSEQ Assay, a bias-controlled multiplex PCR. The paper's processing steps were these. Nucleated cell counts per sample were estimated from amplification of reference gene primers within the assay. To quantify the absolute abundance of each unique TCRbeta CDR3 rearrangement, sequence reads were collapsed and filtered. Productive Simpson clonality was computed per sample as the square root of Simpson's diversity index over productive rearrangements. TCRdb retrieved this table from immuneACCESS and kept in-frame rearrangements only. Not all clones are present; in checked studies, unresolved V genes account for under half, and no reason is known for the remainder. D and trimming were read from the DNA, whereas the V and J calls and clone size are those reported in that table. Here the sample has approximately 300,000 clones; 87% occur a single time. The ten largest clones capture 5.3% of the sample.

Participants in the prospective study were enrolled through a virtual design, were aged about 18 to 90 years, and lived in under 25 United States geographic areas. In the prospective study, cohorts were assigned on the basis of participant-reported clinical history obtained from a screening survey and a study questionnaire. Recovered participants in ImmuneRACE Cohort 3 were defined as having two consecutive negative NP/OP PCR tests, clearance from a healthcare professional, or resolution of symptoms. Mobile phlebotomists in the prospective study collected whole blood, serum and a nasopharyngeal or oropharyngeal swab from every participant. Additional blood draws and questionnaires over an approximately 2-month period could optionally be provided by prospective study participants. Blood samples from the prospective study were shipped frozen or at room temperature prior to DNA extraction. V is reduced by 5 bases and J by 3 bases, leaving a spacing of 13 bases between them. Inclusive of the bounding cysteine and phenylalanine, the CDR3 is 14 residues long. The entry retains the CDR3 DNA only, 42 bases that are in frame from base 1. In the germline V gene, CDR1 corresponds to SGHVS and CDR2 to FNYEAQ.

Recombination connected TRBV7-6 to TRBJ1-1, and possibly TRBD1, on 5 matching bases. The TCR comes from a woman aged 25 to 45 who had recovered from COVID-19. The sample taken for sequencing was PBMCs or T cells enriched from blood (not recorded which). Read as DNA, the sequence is TGTGCCAGCAGCGATAGTCCGGGGGACACTGAAGCTTTCTTT. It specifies CASSDSPGDTEAFF.